These T cell receptor beta chains were read from a single sample in a study of cytomegalovirus exposure and HLA in healthy donors. Sequenced by immunoSEQ multiplex PCR; TCRdb stores in-frame clones only, minus some. The sample yields about 330,000 clones, just over 85% seen once. The sample comprised PBMCs. The source of these receptors is a woman under 30 in good health and CMV-seronegative. CDR3s include the opening cysteine and the closing phenylalanine or tryptophan. A D gene is named only where the DNA matches it firmly. Rows may omit the clone size; those that give it use once, few, many or a size class.

clone_size j_call v_call d_call cdr3_nt cdr3_aa
- TRBJ2-1 TRBV28 TRBD2 TGTGCCAGCAGTCCCAATAGCGGGAAGAACAATGAGCAGTTCTTC CASSPNSGKNNEQFF
- TRBJ1-5 TRBV10-2 TRBD1 TGCGCCAGCGCCCCGGGACAGGGGTTATTTCAGCCCCAGCATTTT CASAPGQGLFQPQHF
- TRBJ2-5 TRBV11-2 - TGTGCCAGTACTACCTTCCGACTGGGGGGAGAGACCCAGTACTTC CASTTFRLGGETQYF
- TRBJ2-1 TRBV15 - TGTGCCACCAGCAGAGAAATTGGCAGGGAGCAGTTCTTC CATSREIGREQFF
- TRBJ1-5 TRBV2 - TGTGCCAGCGACACCCAGGGTCAGCCCCAGCATTTT CASDTQGQPQHF
- TRBJ2-7 TRBV18 - TGTGCCAGCTCACCTGTTCCAGGGGATGTCTACGAGCAGTACTTC CASSPVPGDVYEQYF
- TRBJ2-2 TRBV18 - TGTGCCAGCTCACCCCAGGGGTCCAGGGCGAACACCGGGGAGCTGTTTTTT CASSPQGSRANTGELFF
- TRBJ1-2 TRBV9 - TGTGCCAGCAGCCACCACCGATCACAGGGCAACTATGGCTACACCTTC CASSHHRSQGNYGYTF
- TRBJ2-1 TRBV30 - TGTGCCTGGACCCCGGGGGGCGGTTTCTACAATGAGCAGTTCTTC CAWTPGGGFYNEQFF
- TRBJ2-2 TRBV7-3 TRBD2 TGTGCCAGCAGCTTAACTAGCGGGAGCCTCCAGAACACCGGGGAGCTGTTTTTT CASSLTSGSLQNTGELFF
- TRBJ2-3 TRBV7-2 TRBD2 TGTGCCAGCAGCTTATTGCGGGAGTCAGATACGCAGTATTTT CASSLLRESDTQYF
- TRBJ2-2 TRBV11-3 - TGTGCCAGCAGCTTAGGGAGGGACGGGGAAACCGGGGAGCTGTTTTTT CASSLGRDGETGELFF
few TRBJ2-7 TRBV19 - TGTGCCAGTAGTATCGCAGGGTACCACGAGCAGTACTTC CASSIAGYHEQYF
once TRBJ2-5 TRBV10-3 - TGTGCCATCAGTGGTGGGCAAGCAGGTGATACCCAGTACTTC CAISGGQAGDTQYF
- TRBJ1-5 TRBV7-9 - TGTGCCAGCAGCTTAAACGCAGGGCAGGAGCCCCAGCATTTT CASSLNAGQEPQHF
- TRBJ1-2 TRBV6-1 TRBD1 TGTGCCAGCAGTGAAGTAGCGACAGGGGGCTTTGGCTACACCTTC CASSEVATGGFGYTF
- TRBJ1-5 TRBV7-2 - TGTGCCAGCAGCTTTCCCCCAGGGGAGTATCAGCCCCAGCATTTT CASSFPPGEYQPQHF
- TRBJ2-2 TRBV7-9 TRBD1 TGTGCCAGCAGCTTAGGGGACAGTTCGTTCGGGGAGCTGTTTTTT CASSLGDSSFGELFF
- TRBJ2-7 TRBV27 TRBD2 TGTGCCAGCAGTTTACGGGGAGGGAGCTCCTACGAGCAGTACTTC CASSLRGGSSYEQYF
- TRBJ2-3 TRBV28 TRBD1 TGTGCCAGCAGTCTACCGCAGGGGGCAGATACGCAGTATTTT CASSLPQGADTQYF
once TRBJ2-7 TRBV11-1 TRBD2 TGTGCCAGCACCCTAGCGACTAGCGGGAGCTCCTACGAGCAGTACTTC CASTLATSGSSYEQYF
- TRBJ2-1 TRBV5-4 TRBD2 TGTGCCAGCACGCCCGGGCTAGCGGGATACAATGAGCAGTTCTTC CASTPGLAGYNEQFF
few TRBJ2-7 TRBV14 TRBD1 TGTGCCAGCAGCCAGACAGGGGCCTACGAGCAGTACTTC CASSQTGAYEQYF
- TRBJ2-7 TRBV11-1 TRBD1 TGTGCCAGCAGCCCCGGGACAGGGTTCGGGTACGAGCAGTACTTC CASSPGTGFGYEQYF
- TRBJ2-5 TRBV5-6 TRBD2 TGTGCCAGCAGCTTGGTCCTAGCGGGAGGAGAGACCCAGTACTTC CASSLVLAGGETQYF
- TRBJ2-6 TRBV15 TRBD1 TGTGCCACCAGCAAAGGGGGCCTCTCTGGGGCCAACGTCCTGACTTTC CATSKGGLSGANVLTF
- TRBJ1-2 TRBV27 - TGTGCCAGCAGCGGACAGAACTATGGCTACACCTTC CASSGQNYGYTF
- TRBJ2-7 TRBV9 TRBD2 TGTGCCAGCAGCGTAGGGGGGACTAGCGGGAGAAGGGCCTACGAGCAGTACTTC CASSVGGTSGRRAYEQYF
- TRBJ2-5 TRBV5-1 TRBD2 TGCGCCAGCAAGAATGGGGGACTATCACAAGAGACCCAGTACTTC CASKNGGLSQETQYF
- TRBJ2-2 TRBV7-3 TRBD2 TGTGCCAGCAGCTTAGCGGCGGGAGGTAACACCGGGGAGCTGTTTTTT CASSLAAGGNTGELFF
- TRBJ1-5 TRBV5-1 - TGCGCCAGCAGCTTTGGGGGGGCTGGGAATCAGCCCCAGCATTTT CASSFGGAGNQPQHF
- TRBJ2-2 TRBV18 - TGTGCCAGCTCACGGGAGGCGGACACCGGGGAGCTGTTTTTT CASSREADTGELFF
once TRBJ2-1 TRBV29-1 - TGCAGCGTTGTTGCGGGGTACAATGAGCAGTTCTTC CSVVAGYNEQFF
- TRBJ1-2 TRBV11-3 - TGTGCCAGCAGCCGACCCGGACAGCGTCAGCGTGGCTACACCTTC CASSRPGQRQRGYTF
- TRBJ2-1 TRBV10-3 TRBD2 TGTGCCATCAGTGAGGGGGGACTACACAATGAGCAGTTCTTC CAISEGGLHNEQFF
- TRBJ2-2 TRBV7-2 - TGTGCCAGCAGCTTACGGCAGGGCACCGGGGAGCTGTTTTTT CASSLRQGTGELFF
- TRBJ1-2 TRBV28 - TGTGCCAGCAGTTTAGGGGGGGTCCGGTATGGCTACACCTTC CASSLGGVRYGYTF
- TRBJ1-2 TRBV6-5 - TGTGCCAGCAGTTACTCGACAGGACTAGGCTATGGCTACACCTTC CASSYSTGLGYGYTF
- TRBJ2-1 TRBV5-1 - TGCGCCAGCAGCTTGCCCACTAAAGGACAACGGATTTCGAGCTCCTACAATGAGCAGTTCTTC CASSLPTKGQRISSSYNEQFF
- TRBJ1-2 TRBV15 - TGTGCCACCAGCAGAGAGGCGGTTCAGTCCCGTGGCTACACCTTC CATSREAVQSRGYTF
- TRBJ1-4 TRBV5-1 TRBD1 TGCGCCAGCAGCTTGGCGACAGGGACTAATGAAAAACTGTTTTTT CASSLATGTNEKLFF
- TRBJ2-7 TRBV11-3 TRBD2 TGTGCCAGCAGCTTAGATCGGGGGACTAGCGACTACGAGCAGTACTTC CASSLDRGTSDYEQYF
- TRBJ2-7 TRBV27 TRBD2 TGTGCCAGCAGCACTGAAGGGAGGGGCTCCTACGAGCAGTACTTC CASSTEGRGSYEQYF
- TRBJ1-2 TRBV6-1 - TGTGCCAGCAACCAGGTTGGTGGCTACACCTTC CASNQVGGYTF
- TRBJ1-1 TRBV5-4 - TGTGCCAGCAAGACAGGGAACACTGAAGCTTTCTTT CASKTGNTEAFF
- TRBJ1-2 TRBV4-3 - TGCGCCAGCAGCCAAGGGGAGGGGAACTATGGCTACACCTTC CASSQGEGNYGYTF
- TRBJ1-2 TRBV27 TRBD1 TGTGCCAGCAGTTTATCTTCGGCCAGGGGGCCTGGCTACACCTTC CASSLSSARGPGYTF
- TRBJ2-7 TRBV29-1 TRBD2 TGCAGCGTTGGGGGGACTAGCGGGAGTCGGGAGCAGTACTTC CSVGGTSGSREQYF
- TRBJ2-3 TRBV25-1 - TGTGCCAGCAGTGGCCTCGGGAGAAGGTCAGATACGCAGTATTTT CASSGLGRRSDTQYF
- TRBJ1-2 TRBV14 - TGTGCCAGCAGCCAAGCCAGGGATCGCGGCTACACCTTC CASSQARDRGYTF
few TRBJ1-2 TRBV27 - TGTGCCAGCAGTTCCCTACAGGGAGGGGGTTATGGCTACACCTTC CASSSLQGGGYGYTF
- TRBJ2-3 TRBV9 - TGTGCCAGCAGCGTAGCTATGAGCGCAGATACGCAGTATTTT CASSVAMSADTQYF
- TRBJ1-5 TRBV27 - TGTGCCAGCACCCTCGGGAAGAATCAGCCCCAGCATTTT CASTLGKNQPQHF
- TRBJ2-1 TRBV7-9 - TGTGCCAGCAGCTCATGGGGGCTAGCGGCCTACAATGAGCAGTTCTTC CASSSWGLAAYNEQFF
- TRBJ1-2 TRBV27 TRBD1 TGTGCCAGCAGGTCTGCTGGGACAGGGGACTATGGCTACACCTTC CASRSAGTGDYGYTF